The 20 T cell receptor beta chains below come from one sample, sequenced in a study of CD8+CD57+ T cells in acquired aplastic anemia. The template used for profiling TCR beta VDJ and CDR3 was genomic DNA. TCRdb re-called the reads with MiXCR, one entry per CDR3 protein. The sample lists roughly 150,000 distinct CDR3 sequences, approximately 44% occurring once. An expansion of CD8+CD57+ cells by flow cytometry had been shown in patients chosen for sequencing. Sequencing used sorted CD4+, CD8+, or CD8+CD57+ T cells (not recorded which) from PBMCs. These TCRs come from a human donor with aplastic anemia.

V and J are TRBV15 and TRBJ2-7, with TRBD1 matching over 8 bases. J was trimmed by 2 bases and V by 3 bases; bases with no gene match: 6. CDR3 length equals 15 residues. The germline V gene encodes CDR1 LNHNV and CDR2 YYDKDF (reference sequence). The chain's CDR3 is CATSSPWDRTYEQYF. CDR3 sequence (DNA): TGTGCCACCAGCAGCCCTTGGGACAGGACCTACGAGCAGTACTTC.

V and J are TRBV18 and TRBJ1-4; D uncertain. V dropped 2 bases and J dropped 5 bases, with 12 bases sitting between them. The germline gives CDR1 KGHSH, CDR2 LQKENI. This CDR3 region has 15 residues. The CDR3 sequence is CASSPSNRPNEKLFF. The CDR3 DNA sequence: TGTGCCAGCTCACCATCGAACAGACCGAATGAAAAACTGTTTTTT.

This clonotype has a count of ten or more. Compared with germline, one end of the junction differs, possibly owing to a read error. This chain joins TRBV5-1 and TRBJ1-1; a possible D gene is TRBD1 (6 bases). The CDR3 has 14 amino acids. The germline V gene has CDR1 SGHRS and CDR2 YFSETQ. This CDR3 is CASSLDRGNTEAFF. CDR3 DNA: TGTGCCAGCAGCTTGGACAGAGGGAACACTGAAGCTTTCTTT.

This chain joins TRBV10-2 and TRBJ1-2, with D unclear. The germline V and J ends were trimmed by 2 bases and 5 bases, with 6 bases remaining between them. CDR3 length: 12 residues. Germline V gene lookup returns CDR1 WSHSY and CDR2 SAAADI. The CDR3 here is CASSEREYGYTF. CDR3 DNA sequence: TGCGCCAGCAGTGAGAGAGAGTATGGCTACACCTTC.

This clonotype has a count of ten or more. The gene calls are TRBV10-3 and TRBJ2-3; no firm D call. The CDR3 extends over 11 amino acids. CDR1 and CDR2 from the germline V gene are ENHRY and SYGVKD. V lost 10 bases and J 6 bases, leaving 11 bases between the germline ends. CDR3 residues: CASVMDDTQYF. The CDR3 nucleotides are TGTGCCAGCGTTATGGACGATACGCAGTATTTT.

DNA of the CDR3: TGCAGCGTTGATTACAGGGGAACAAACTATGGCTACACCTTC. This sequence encodes CSVDYRGTNYGYTF. V usage is TRBV29-1 and J usage is TRBJ1-2; 7 bases agree with TRBD1. The CDR3 spans 14 residues. Losses at the gene ends were 3 bases for V and 2 bases for J; bases not matched to a gene: 6. Per germline, CDR1 SQVTM and CDR2 ANQGSEA.

The genes are TRBV19 and TRBJ1-2; 8 bases map to TRBD1. Germline V gives CDR1 LNHDA, CDR2 SQIVND (reference sequence). This CDR3 region has 13 residues. V shed 5 bases and J 3 bases; nucleotides not matched to a gene: 2. Here the CDR3 reads CASSRQGYYGYTF. DNA of the CDR3: TGTGCCAGTAGTCGACAGGGGTACTATGGCTACACCTTC.

This chain uses TRBV19 with TRBJ1-6; the D gene is possibly TRBD1 (6 bases). Trimming removed 5 bases from V and 3 bases from J, with 8 bases in between. Germline V lookup: CDR1 LNHDA, CDR2 SQIVND (reference sequence). CDR3 length: 14 residues. In DNA, the CDR3 is TGTGCCAGTAGTTCGACAGGCTATAATTCACCCCTCCACTTT. Translating it yields CASSSTGYNSPLHF.

In this sample, this clonotype turned up a few times. The chain carries TRBV2 and TRBJ2-7; D gene uncertain. The CDR3 has 12 amino acids. Trimming shortened V by 4 bases and J by 3 bases, and 7 bases separated the two germline ends. Germline V gene data show CDR1 as SNHLY and CDR2 as FYNNEI. CDR3 nucleotides: TGTGCCAGCAGTGGGACGGACTACGAGCAGTACTTC. It codes for CASSGTDYEQYF.

V is TRBV5-1 and J is TRBJ2-1; D is possibly TRBD2 (6 bases). Near its end, the DNA agrees better with TRBJ2-5, so the J call may be wrong. The CDR3 consists of 15 residues. Germline values: CDR1 SGHRS, CDR2 YFSETQ. The CDR3 reads CASSLGGEPQETQYF. As DNA, the CDR3 is TGCGCCAGCAGCTTGGGCGGGGAACCCCAAGAGACCCAGTACTTC.

This clonotype came up many times. The chain couples TRBV19 to TRBJ1-1; 7 bases agree with TRBD1. Losses at the gene ends were 11 bases for V and 0 bases for J; bases not matched to a gene: 15. The CDR3 extends over 16 amino acids. Germline assignment: CDR1 LNHDA and CDR2 SQIVND (reference sequence). CDR3 sequence (DNA): TGTGCCTCGATCGACAGGGCGCAGACCTTGAACACTGAAGCTTTCTTT. This gives the protein CASIDRAQTLNTEAFF.

About this clonotype: A much bigger clone sits one base away, suggesting this may be a read error. The chain employs TRBV6-1 and TRBJ1-1; D unresolved. The CDR3 is 14 residues long. V was clipped by 7 bases and J by 1 base, with 13 bases between them. Looked up from germline, CDR1 is MNHNS and CDR2 is SASEGT. CDR3 sequence reads: CASTEAPRNTEAFF. As DNA, the CDR3 is TGTGCCAGCACCGAAGCCCCAAGGAACACTGAAGCTTTCTTT.

This chain uses TRBV6-1 with TRBJ2-1, with 10 bases matching TRBD2. The V and J ends lost 6 bases and 7 bases, in that order; junction bases with no gene match: 9. Germline assignment: CDR1 MNHNS and CDR2 SASEGT. The CDR3 runs to 15 residues. Here the CDR3 DNA reads TGTGCCAGCAGCTTGGGACTAGCGTTGGGGAATGAGCAGTTCTTC. Its protein product is CASSLGLALGNEQFF.

This clonotype was observed once. This chain uses TRBV11-3 with TRBJ1-5, with TRBD1 matching over 11 bases. From germline, CDR1 is SGHNT and CDR2 YENEEA. V lost 5 bases to trimming and J lost 3 bases; unmatched junction nucleotides: 6. The CDR3 loop spans 16 amino acids. In nucleotides, the CDR3 is TGTGCCAGCAGCCACCGGGACAGGGGGTTCAATCAGCCCCAGCATTTT. Translating gives CASSHRDRGFNQPQHF.

This clonotype was counted many times. The chain links TRBV7-2 to TRBJ2-7; D call uncertain. V dropped 5 bases and J dropped 0 bases, with 8 bases sitting between them. The germline V gene encodes CDR1 SGHTA and CDR2 FQGNSA. The CDR3 spans 13 residues. The CDR3 DNA is TGTGCCAGCAGCCGGACGGTCTCCTACGAGCAGTACTTC. This sequence encodes CASSRTVSYEQYF.

CDR3 coding DNA: TGTGCCAGCAGCTCAGACAGGCGGAATGAGCAGTACGTC. This sequence encodes CASSSDRRNEQYV. The V call is TRBV7-3, the J call TRBJ2-7; the D gene is possibly TRBD1 (6 bases). The germline CDR1 and CDR2 sequences are SGHTA and FQGTGA. V was cut by 4 bases and J by 7 bases, with 14 bases left in between. CDR3 length equals 13 residues.

This clonotype was seen only once. The chain recombines TRBV29-1 with TRBJ2-7; 9 bases line up with TRBD1. After removal of 3 bases from V and 1 base from J, the junction contained 4 bases not matched to a gene. The CDR3 covers 14 residues. From germline, CDR1 is SQVTM and CDR2 ANQGSEA. This CDR3 is CSVDGGQGSYEQYV. The CDR3 nucleotides read TGCAGCGTTGATGGGGGACAGGGTTCCTACGAGCAGTACGTC.

The chain has TRBV7-3 and TRBJ2-6; possibly TRBD1 for D (5 bases). CDR3 length: 14 amino acids. Per germline, CDR1 SGHTA and CDR2 FQGTGA. V lost 10 bases and J lost 0, with 10 bases in between. CDR3 bases: TGTGCCACTTCGCAGGGCTCTGGGGCCAACGTCCTGACTTTC. Translated, it gives CATSQGSGANVLTF.

Comments on this clonotype: An end of the junction does not agree with germline; a read error may underlie this. The CDR3 bases are TGTGCCAGCAGGCCCGCTGGGGAGCAGTCCTTC. Translated, it gives CASRPAGEQSF. The chain recombines TRBV7-3 with TRBJ2-5, with a tentative D call TRBD2 (5 bases). Per germline, CDR1 SGHTA and CDR2 FQGTGA. The CDR3 loop spans 11 amino acids.

The V gene is TRBV7-9, the J gene TRBJ1-1, with D maybe TRBD1 (5 bases). Germline V lookup: CDR1 SEHNR, CDR2 FQNEAQ (reference sequence). This CDR3 is 13 amino acids long. V was pared by 8 bases and J by 6 bases, with 16 bases between. The CDR3 sequence: CASVQDRYAEAFF. As DNA, the CDR3 is TGTGCCAGCGTACAGGACCGGTACGCTGAAGCTTTCTTT.